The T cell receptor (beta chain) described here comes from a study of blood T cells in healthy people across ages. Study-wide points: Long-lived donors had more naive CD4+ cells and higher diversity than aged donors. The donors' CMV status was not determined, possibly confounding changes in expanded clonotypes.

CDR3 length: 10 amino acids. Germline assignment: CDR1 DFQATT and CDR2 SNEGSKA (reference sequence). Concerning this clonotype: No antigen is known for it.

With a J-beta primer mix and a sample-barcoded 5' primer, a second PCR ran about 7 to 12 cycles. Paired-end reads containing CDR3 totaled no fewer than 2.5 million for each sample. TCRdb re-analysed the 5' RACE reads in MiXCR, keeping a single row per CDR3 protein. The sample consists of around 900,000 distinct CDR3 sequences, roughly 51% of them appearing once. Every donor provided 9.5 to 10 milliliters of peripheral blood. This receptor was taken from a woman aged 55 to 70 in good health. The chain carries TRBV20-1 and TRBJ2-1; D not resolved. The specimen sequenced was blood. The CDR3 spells CMARRNEQFF. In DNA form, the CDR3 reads TGCATGGCTCGCAGGAATGAGCAGTTCTTC.